This T cell receptor (beta chain) was sequenced for a study of cytomegalovirus exposure and HLA in healthy donors. The primer mix had 60 Vbeta and 13 Jbeta primers. Produced via immunoSEQ multiplex PCR; TCRdb's table is partial and in-frame only. The table includes around 200,000 clones, over 75% detected once. This clone has only one observation. This sequence originates from a female donor in good health and CMV-seronegative. Specimen: PBMCs.

CDR3 residues: CASSLSGVGDTQYF. CDR3 in DNA: TGTGCCAGCAGCTTATCAGGGGTTGGGGATACGCAGTATTTT. The chain couples TRBV7-2 to TRBJ2-3, with a tentative D call TRBD1 (6 bases). Germline CDR1 is SGHTA and CDR2 is FQGNSA. CDR3 length: 14 residues. V dropped 2 bases and J dropped 6 bases, with 12 bases sitting between them.